This T cell receptor (beta chain) was recorded in a study of T cell repertoires in cytomegalovirus infection. General observations from the study: In two of eight donors, the top clonotype was HLA-C-restricted CMV-specific. Summed frequency of shared TCR beta families picked out CMV carriers who also had the relevant HLA.

This CDR3 comprises 16 residues. The germline CDR1 and CDR2 sequences are ENHRY and SYGVKD. V lost 4 bases and J 1 base, leaving 17 bases between the germline ends. A single record per CDR3 protein comes from TCRdb applying MiXCR to the reads. The sample shows 640,000 or so distinct CDR3 sequences, 33% of them seen only once. With respect to this clonotype: As yet, its antigen is unknown.

This sequence originates from a human donor in good health (CMV status not recorded). Some clones in this sample may be carry-over from other donors' samples. The chain recombines TRBV10-3 with TRBJ2-7; the D is unclear. Specimen: cultured PBMCs, collected from culture after CMV antigen stimulation. CDR3 loop: CAISGWAAEDSYEQYF. The CDR3 nucleotides are TGTGCCATCAGTGGCTGGGCAGCCGAAGATTCCTACGAGCAGTACTTC.